The rows below give T cell receptor beta chains drawn from one sample of a study of blood T cells in healthy people across ages. TCRdb processed the 5' RACE reads anew with MiXCR; each CDR3 protein has one entry. The table includes around 1,000,000 distinct CDR3 sequences, less than 25% detected once. The same specimen was also included in a second study, on T cells of mothers and their children.

Sequences were obtained from blood. These receptors originate from a girl under 10 years old in good health. Each CDR3 is given with its conserved first and last residue. D genes are given only for firm matches. For some rows the clone size is stated as once, few or many, or as a class when expanded; others skip it.

few,16,NA,TRBJ1-4,TRBV7-3,CASSPGTSASNEKLFF,TGTGCCAGCAGCCCGGGAACCAGTGCAAGTAATGAAAAACTGTTTTTT
NA,16,NA,TRBJ1-1,TRBV7-9,CASSLASMGSYTEAFF,TGTGCCAGCAGCTTAGCAAGCATGGGGTCATACACTGAAGCTTTCTTT
NA,13,NA,TRBJ1-5,TRBV7-9,CASSLEWDQPQHF,TGTGCCAGCAGCTTGGAATGGGATCAGCCCCAGCATTTT
many,14,TRBD1,TRBJ2-5,TRBV12-3/TRBV12-4,CASSFGTGGETQYF,TGTGCCAGCAGTTTCGGGACAGGGGGTGAGACCCAGTACTTC
few,12,NA,TRBJ2-5,TRBV18,CASSPVEETQYF,TGTGCCAGCTCACCAGTTGAAGAGACCCAGTACTTC
once,13,NA,TRBJ1-5,TRBV6-1,CASRDTSNQPQHF,TGTGCCAGCAGAGATACGAGCAATCAGCCCCAGCATTTT
NA,16,NA,TRBJ1-4,TRBV7-6,CASSLAPGRGDEKLFF,TGTGCCAGCAGCTTAGCCCCGGGCAGGGGAGACGAAAAACTGTTTTTT
NA,16,TRBD2,TRBJ2-4,TRBV14,CASSPLAGGYPNIQYF,TGTGCCAGCAGCCCTCTAGCGGGGGGGTATCCAAACATTCAGTACTTC
NA,15,NA,TRBJ1-1,TRBV6-5,CASSYSTGPNTEAFF,TGTGCCAGCAGTTACTCTACGGGGCCCAACACTGAAGCTTTCTTT
few,14,TRBD1,TRBJ2-7,TRBV7-6,CASSLDDRGHEQYF,TGTGCCAGCAGCTTAGACGACAGGGGCCACGAGCAGTACTTC
few,12,NA,TRBJ2-7,TRBV29-1,CSVQGLPYEQYF,TGCAGCGTGCAGGGGCTACCCTACGAGCAGTACTTC
NA,17,TRBD1,TRBJ1-1,TRBV28,CASRKGGSFGQSTEAFF,TGTGCCAGCAGAAAAGGGGGCTCCTTTGGCCAATCCACTGAAGCTTTCTTT
few,14,TRBD1,TRBJ1-2,TRBV20-1,CSASEMGQVPLPSF,TGCAGTGCTAGTGAGATGGGACAGGTCCCTCTTCCCAGCTTC
NA,15,NA,TRBJ2-5,TRBV27,CASRGLIYNVETQYF,TGTGCCAGCAGGGGGCTAATCTATAACGTGGAGACCCAGTACTTC
few,16,NA,TRBJ2-2,TRBV24-1,CATSDLRPQATGELFF,TGTGCCACCAGTGATTTGAGGCCACAGGCCACCGGGGAGCTGTTTTTT
few,11,NA,TRBJ2-5,TRBV7-2,CASSPGSTRVF,TGTGCCAGCAGCCCGGGTTCTACCCGGGTCTTC
once,12,NA,TRBJ1-1,TRBV29-1,CSVKARDPEAFF,TGCAGCGTTAAAGCCCGGGATCCTGAAGCTTTCTTT